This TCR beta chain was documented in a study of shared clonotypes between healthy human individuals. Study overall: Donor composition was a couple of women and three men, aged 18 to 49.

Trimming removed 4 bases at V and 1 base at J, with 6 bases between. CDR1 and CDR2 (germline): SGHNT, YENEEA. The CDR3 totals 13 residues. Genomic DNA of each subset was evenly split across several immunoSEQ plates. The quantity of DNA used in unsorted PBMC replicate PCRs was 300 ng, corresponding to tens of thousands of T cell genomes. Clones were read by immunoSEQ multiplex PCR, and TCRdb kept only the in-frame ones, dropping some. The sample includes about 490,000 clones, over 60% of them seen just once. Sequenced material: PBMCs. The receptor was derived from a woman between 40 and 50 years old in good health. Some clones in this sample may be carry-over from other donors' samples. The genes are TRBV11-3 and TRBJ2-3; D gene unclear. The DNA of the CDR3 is TGTGCCAGCAGCTCTAGGGGCACAGATACGCAGTATTTT. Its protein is CASSSRGTDTQYF.